The T cell receptor beta chain described here comes from a study of beta chain features in type 1 diabetes. This clone was recorded a few times. Antigen: not known. Other DNA variants within this sample encode the same CDR3. Study results and caveats: Researchers caution that PCR might favor shorter templates, equally among patients and controls.

Since all of the isolated RNA was reverse transcribed, expressed TCRB transcripts were what got sequenced. Measured with immunoSEQ multiplex PCR; TCRdb has only the in-frame clones, and not every one. Here the sample spans more than 300,000 clones, roughly 8% being singletons. Germline V gene lookup returns CDR1 SNHLY and CDR2 FYNNEI. Trimming cost V 6 bases and J 3 bases, with 6 bases left between them. CDR3 length: 11 residues. This chain connects TRBV2 to TRBJ2-7; D remains ambiguous. The sample taken for sequencing was central memory CD4+ T cells from blood. The sequence was collected from a young woman in good health. The CDR3 loop reads CASSENYEQYF. CDR3 sequence (DNA): TGTGCCAGCAGCGAAAACTACGAGCAGTACTTC.